This is a list of T cell receptor beta chains from one sample in a study of blood T cells in healthy people across ages. One entry per CDR3 protein results from TCRdb running MiXCR on the 5' RACE reads. The sample has about 970,000 distinct CDR3 sequences, 51% seen once. Sequenced input: blood. The source of these receptors is a woman aged 55 to 70 in good health. CDR3s include the opening cysteine and the closing phenylalanine or tryptophan. D genes are given only for firm matches. Not all rows give a size; the values are once, few, many and, for expanded clones, a class.

d_call: -
clone_size: few
j_call: TRBJ2-3
cdr3_length: 15
v_call: TRBV12-3/TRBV12-4
cdr3_aa: CASSRLGSSTDTQYF
cdr3_nt: TGTGCCAGCAGCCGTTTGGGGAGCAGCACAGATACGCAGTATTTT

d_call: -
clone_size: few
j_call: TRBJ2-1
cdr3_length: 12
v_call: TRBV29-1
cdr3_aa: CSVDFPGGEQFF
cdr3_nt: TGCAGCGTTGATTTCCCGGGTGGAGAGCAGTTCTTC

d_call: -
clone_size: many
j_call: TRBJ2-3
cdr3_length: 13
v_call: TRBV7-9
cdr3_aa: CASSLVGGDTQYF
cdr3_nt: TGTGCCAGCAGCTTAGTGGGTGGCGATACGCAGTATTTT

d_call: -
clone_size: -
j_call: TRBJ1-4
cdr3_length: 14
v_call: TRBV6-1
cdr3_aa: CASRREGYLEKLFF
cdr3_nt: TGTGCCAGCAGAAGAGAGGGATACCTTGAAAAACTGTTTTTT

d_call: -
clone_size: -
j_call: TRBJ1-1
cdr3_length: 14
v_call: TRBV28
cdr3_aa: CASSSSITNTEAFF
cdr3_nt: TGTGCCAGCAGTTCCAGTATCACGAACACTGAAGCTTTCTTT

d_call: -
clone_size: -
j_call: TRBJ2-7
cdr3_length: 18
v_call: TRBV27
cdr3_aa: CASSHIGLRAASSYEQYF
cdr3_nt: TGTGCCAGCAGTCATATCGGTCTCAGGGCGGCGAGCTCCTACGAGCAGTACTTC

d_call: -
clone_size: -
j_call: TRBJ2-5
cdr3_length: 15
v_call: TRBV5-1
cdr3_aa: CASSLAAGQEWTQYF
cdr3_nt: TGCGCCAGCAGCTTGGCGGCGGGTCAGGAGTGGACCCAGTACTTC

d_call: -
clone_size: few
j_call: TRBJ2-5
cdr3_length: 11
v_call: TRBV7-2
cdr3_aa: CASRNAETQYF
cdr3_nt: TGTGCCAGCAGAAACGCGGAGACCCAGTACTTC

d_call: -
clone_size: -
j_call: TRBJ1-5
cdr3_length: 15
v_call: TRBV6-1
cdr3_aa: CASSDRGLGNQPQHF
cdr3_nt: TGTGCCAGCAGTGATAGGGGTTTAGGCAATCAGCCCCAGCATTTT

d_call: TRBD2
clone_size: -
j_call: TRBJ2-1
cdr3_length: 16
v_call: TRBV5-1
cdr3_aa: CASFPLAGPSYNEQFF
cdr3_nt: TGCGCCAGCTTCCCACTAGCGGGACCCTCCTACAATGAGCAGTTCTTC

d_call: TRBD1
clone_size: -
j_call: TRBJ2-3
cdr3_length: 16
v_call: TRBV30
cdr3_aa: CAWSTGTGGHTDTQYF
cdr3_nt: TGTGCCTGGAGTACCGGGACAGGGGGCCACACAGATACGCAGTATTTT

d_call: -
clone_size: -
j_call: TRBJ1-1
cdr3_length: 12
v_call: TRBV6-1
cdr3_aa: CASSRSVPEAFF
cdr3_nt: TGTGCCAGCAGTCGTTCCGTTCCTGAAGCTTTCTTT

d_call: -
clone_size: -
j_call: TRBJ1-3
cdr3_length: 15
v_call: TRBV20-1
cdr3_aa: CSARDRLSPGNTIYF
cdr3_nt: TGCAGTGCTAGAGACAGGCTAAGTCCTGGAAACACCATATATTTT

d_call: -
clone_size: -
j_call: TRBJ2-5
cdr3_length: 14
v_call: TRBV12-3/TRBV12-4
cdr3_aa: CASSLSFPQETQYF
cdr3_nt: TGTGCCAGCAGTTTATCCTTCCCACAAGAGACCCAGTACTTC

d_call: -
clone_size: -
j_call: TRBJ2-5
cdr3_length: 13
v_call: TRBV21-1
cdr3_aa: CASSRGTRETQYF
cdr3_nt: TGTGCCAGCAGCAGGGGGACAAGAGAGACCCAGTACTTC

d_call: -
clone_size: once
j_call: TRBJ1-1
cdr3_length: 15
v_call: TRBV5-1
cdr3_aa: CASSLVGAPGTEAFF
cdr3_nt: TGCGCCAGCAGCTTGGTTGGGGCGCCGGGCACTGAAGCTTTCTTT

d_call: -
clone_size: -
j_call: TRBJ2-1
cdr3_length: 13
v_call: TRBV4-1
cdr3_aa: CASSPINGFEQFF
cdr3_nt: TGCGCCAGCAGCCCCATCAATGGGTTTGAGCAGTTCTTC

d_call: -
clone_size: -
j_call: TRBJ2-5
cdr3_length: 14
v_call: TRBV29-1
cdr3_aa: CSVGIRGFQETQYF
cdr3_nt: TGCAGCGTTGGGATTCGGGGGTTTCAAGAGACCCAGTACTTC

d_call: -
clone_size: -
j_call: TRBJ2-3
cdr3_length: 14
v_call: TRBV27
cdr3_aa: CASSSLRGTDTQYF
cdr3_nt: TGTGCCAGCAGTAGCTTGAGGGGCACAGATACGCAGTATTTT

d_call: -
clone_size: few
j_call: TRBJ2-1
cdr3_length: 13
v_call: TRBV5-1
cdr3_aa: CASSPGGGAEQFF
cdr3_nt: TGCGCCAGCAGCCCCGGAGGGGGAGCTGAGCAGTTCTTC

d_call: -
clone_size: -
j_call: TRBJ2-1
cdr3_length: 13
v_call: TRBV21-1
cdr3_aa: CARTGTSTYERFF
cdr3_nt: TGTGCCAGAACCGGGACATCTACTTATGAGCGGTTCTTC

d_call: TRBD1
clone_size: -
j_call: TRBJ2-2
cdr3_length: 17
v_call: TRBV5-1
cdr3_aa: CASSFQGTGYGTGELFF
cdr3_nt: TGCGCCAGCAGCTTCCAAGGGACAGGGTATGGCACCGGGGAGCTGTTTTTT

d_call: TRBD2
clone_size: -
j_call: TRBJ2-4
cdr3_length: 16
v_call: TRBV12-3/TRBV12-4
cdr3_aa: CASSFRSSGGYRIQYF
cdr3_nt: TGTGCCAGCAGTTTCCGATCTAGCGGGGGTTACCGCATTCAGTACTTC